This entry features one T cell receptor (beta chain) sequence. As yet, its antigen is unknown. The data originate from a study of T cell responses to AZD1222 COVID-19 vaccine. General observations from the study: The study found Spike-specific TCR breadth and depth rose after two AZD1222 doses. Spike-spanning, vaccine-associated CD4 TCRs were dominant at 160-218 and 743-854.

V lost 3 bases, J lost 5 bases, and 11 bases lay in between. The CDR3 is 13 amino acids. CDR1 and CDR2 from the germline V gene are SGDLS and YYNGEE. The assay was immunoSEQ multiplex PCR, and TCRdb's table has in-frame clones only and misses some. The data hold 150,000 to 200,000 clones, with around 89% observed a single time. The sequence was obtained from an adult who received the MenACWY meningococcal vaccine as a control. This sequence joins TRBV9 and TRBJ1-2; perhaps TRBD1 as D (6 bases). Sequenced here: peripheral blood, sampled 28 days after the second dose of the MenACWY control vaccine. The CDR3 sequence: CASSGQGRYGYTF. In DNA form, the CDR3 reads TGTGCCAGCAGCGGTCAGGGGAGATATGGCTACACCTTC.